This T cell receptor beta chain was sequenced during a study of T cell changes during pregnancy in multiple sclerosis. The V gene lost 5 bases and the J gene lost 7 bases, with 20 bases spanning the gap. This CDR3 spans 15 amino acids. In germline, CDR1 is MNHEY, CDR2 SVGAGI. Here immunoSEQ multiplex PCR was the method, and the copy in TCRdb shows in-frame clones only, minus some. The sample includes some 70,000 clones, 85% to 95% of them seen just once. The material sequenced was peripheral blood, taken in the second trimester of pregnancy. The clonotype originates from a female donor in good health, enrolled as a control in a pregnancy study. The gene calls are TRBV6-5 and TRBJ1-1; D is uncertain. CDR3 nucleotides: TGTGCCAGCAGTCCCCCGAAGGGAGGGCGGGGTGAAGCTTTCTTT. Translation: CASSPPKGGRGEAFF.